This section outlines one TCR beta chain sequence together with its context. The table lists this clone with a few counts. Its antigen has not been determined. Base qualities are not recorded, but no much larger clone differs from it by a single base. Patients with a history of autoimmune disease or receiving systemic immunosuppression were excluded from the trial. In every dose cohort, peripheral blood was drawn for TCR sequencing at baseline, cycle 4 day 1, and cycle 7 day 1. The samples were drawn from a first-in-human, open-label, multicenter phase I dose-escalation trial of ivuxolimab. Adults with locally advanced or metastatic head and neck squamous cell, hepatocellular, melanoma or renal cell carcinoma were enrolled in the trial. Before TCR sequencing, CD4+ and CD8+ T cells were separately sorted from peripheral blood. Genomic DNA was isolated from the sorted cells so that the TCRbeta CDR3 region could be sequenced. TCRbeta CDR3 regions were sequenced using the immunoSEQ Assay. In its TCRdb copy, this immuneACCESS table keeps in-frame sequences only and misses some clones. Where compared with another copy, unresolved V genes explain less than half of these, and the others have no known cause. This sample gives tens of thousands of clones in total; about 81% of them show up just once. The ten largest clones represent approximately 2.4% of the sample.

For CDR1 and CDR2, the germline V gene (reference sequence) lists SEHNR and FQNEAQ. Trimming at the junction amounts to 5 bases on V and 0 bases on J, and the germline ends lie 11 bases apart. The CDR3 goes from the cysteine to the phenylalanine over 15 residues. Of all the DNA, just the CDR3 is kept, 45 bases in frame from base 1. The source of the sample is a study of OX40 agonist ivuxolimab in advanced cancers. Regarding the research as a whole: The costimulatory receptor OX40 (CD134) was targeted by ivuxolimab, a fully human IgG2 agonistic monoclonal antibody. Intravenous ivuxolimab was administered to patients every 2 weeks at six dose levels: 0.01, 0.1, 0.3, 1.5, 3 and 10 mg/kg. Of the roughly 52 dose-escalation patients, hepatocellular carcinoma was present in about 20, melanoma in approximately 15, renal cell carcinoma in 9 and head and neck cancer in 9. In the dose-escalation cohort, 70% to 85% of patients were male, and the mean age was roughly 56 years with a range of roughly 23 to 79. Patients were allowed to have had prior anti-PD-1, anti-PD-L1 or anti-CTLA-4 therapy, and 40% of the dose-escalation patients had previously received checkpoint inhibitors. Partial responses were achieved by three dose-escalation patients, of whom one had hepatocellular carcinoma and two had cutaneous melanoma. Peripheral TCRbeta sequencing aimed to test whether ivuxolimab altered TCR sequence diversity and caused clonal T-cell expansion. The paper covers the monotherapy dose-escalation part of the phase I ivuxolimab trial, which included N of about 50 patients.

Study-level results and caveats: In the 0.1-3.0 mg/kg groups, partial responders had among the lowest normalized peripheral clonal expansion, particularly in CD8+ T cells. Which antigens the clonally expanded peripheral T cells were specific for was not determined. Low levels of normalized T-cell clonal expansion were also shown by some nonresponding patients. Clonal expansion of both CD4+ and CD8+ blood T cells was observed from baseline to week 6 at doses 0.1 to 3.0 mg/kg. After ivuxolimab, expanded clones were on average more numerous among CD8+ T cells than among CD4+ T cells.

The receptor's source is an adult with an advanced solid tumor such as melanoma, head and neck, liver or kidney cancer. The sequencing used CD4+ or CD8+ T cells sorted from blood, collected in a trial of the OX40 agonist ivuxolimab. The chain is made from TRBV7-9 and TRBJ2-1, with the D gene not clear enough to name. The CDR3 here reads CASSQDLSSYNEQFF. The sequenced DNA: TGTGCCAGCAGCCAGGACCTATCCTCCTACAATGAGCAGTTCTTC.